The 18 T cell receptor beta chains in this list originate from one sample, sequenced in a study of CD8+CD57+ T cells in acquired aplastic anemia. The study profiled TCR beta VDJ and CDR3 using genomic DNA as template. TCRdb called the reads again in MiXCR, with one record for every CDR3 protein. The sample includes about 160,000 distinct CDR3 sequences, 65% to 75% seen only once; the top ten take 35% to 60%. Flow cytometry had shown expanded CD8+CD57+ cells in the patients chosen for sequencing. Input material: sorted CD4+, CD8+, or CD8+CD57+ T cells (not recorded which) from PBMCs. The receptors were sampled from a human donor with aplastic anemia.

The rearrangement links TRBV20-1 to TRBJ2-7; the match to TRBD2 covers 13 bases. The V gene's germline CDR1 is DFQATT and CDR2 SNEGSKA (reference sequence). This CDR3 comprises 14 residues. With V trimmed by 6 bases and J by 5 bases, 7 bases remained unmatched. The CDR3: CSATRTSGGNEQYF. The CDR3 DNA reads TGCAGTGCAACTCGGACTAGCGGGGGTAACGAGCAGTACTTC.

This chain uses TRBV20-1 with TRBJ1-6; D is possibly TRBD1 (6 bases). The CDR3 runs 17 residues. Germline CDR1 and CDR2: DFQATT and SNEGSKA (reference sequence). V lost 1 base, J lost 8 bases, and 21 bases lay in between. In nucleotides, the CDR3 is TGCAGTGCTAGAGCGGCGGGAGAGGAGACAGGTTATTCACCCCTCCACTTT. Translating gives CSARAAGEETGYSPLHF.

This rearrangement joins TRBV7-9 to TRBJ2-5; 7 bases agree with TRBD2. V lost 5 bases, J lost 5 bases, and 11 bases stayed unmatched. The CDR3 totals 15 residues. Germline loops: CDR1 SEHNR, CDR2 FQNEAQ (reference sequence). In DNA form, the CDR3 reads TGTGCCAGCAGCCGCAGCGGGGCCTTGGGGGAGACCCAGTACTTC. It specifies CASSRSGALGETQYF.

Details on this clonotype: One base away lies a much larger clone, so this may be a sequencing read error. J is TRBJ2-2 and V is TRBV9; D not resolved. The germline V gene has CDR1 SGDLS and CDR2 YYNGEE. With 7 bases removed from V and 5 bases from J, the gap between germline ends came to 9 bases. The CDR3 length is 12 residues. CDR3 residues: CASCAVTGELFF. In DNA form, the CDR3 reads TGTGCCAGCTGCGCAGTTACCGGGGAGCTGTTTTTT.

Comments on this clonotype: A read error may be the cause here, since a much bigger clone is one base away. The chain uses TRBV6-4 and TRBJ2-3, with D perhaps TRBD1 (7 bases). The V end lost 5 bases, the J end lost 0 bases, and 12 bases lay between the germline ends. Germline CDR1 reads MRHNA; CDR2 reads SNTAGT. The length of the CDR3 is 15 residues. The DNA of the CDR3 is TGTGCCAGCAGTAAGGGGGCGGGAAGCACAGATACGCAGTATTTT. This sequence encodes CASSKGAGSTDTQYF.

Here the CDR3 DNA reads TGTGCCAGCAGCACAGGGTCTTTCACAGATACGCAGTATTTT. Its translation: CASSTGSFTDTQYF. The chain uses TRBV13 and TRBJ2-3; possible D gene TRBD1, 6 bases. The V end was cut by 5 bases, the J end by 2 bases, with 11 bases between. Germline V lookup: CDR1 PRHDT, CDR2 FYEKMQ (reference sequence). The CDR3 runs to 14 residues.

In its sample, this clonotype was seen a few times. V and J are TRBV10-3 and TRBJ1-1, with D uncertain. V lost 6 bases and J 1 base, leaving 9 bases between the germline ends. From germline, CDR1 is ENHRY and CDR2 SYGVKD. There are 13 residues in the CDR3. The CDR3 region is CAIREAQNTEAFF. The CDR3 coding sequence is TGTGCCATCAGGGAGGCACAGAACACTGAAGCTTTCTTT.

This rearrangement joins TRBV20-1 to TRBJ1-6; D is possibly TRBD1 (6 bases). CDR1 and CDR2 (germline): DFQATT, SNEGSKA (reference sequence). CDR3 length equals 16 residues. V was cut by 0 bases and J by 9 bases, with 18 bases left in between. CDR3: CSARDLRAGDFSPLHF. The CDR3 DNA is TGCAGTGCTAGAGATCTTAGGGCAGGGGACTTTTCACCCCTCCACTTT.

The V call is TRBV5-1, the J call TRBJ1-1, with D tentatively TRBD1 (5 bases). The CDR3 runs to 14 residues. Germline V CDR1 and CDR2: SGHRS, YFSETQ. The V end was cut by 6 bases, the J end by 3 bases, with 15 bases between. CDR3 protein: CASTIQRDYTEAFF. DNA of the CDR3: TGCGCCAGCACCATTCAGAGGGACTACACTGAAGCTTTCTTT.

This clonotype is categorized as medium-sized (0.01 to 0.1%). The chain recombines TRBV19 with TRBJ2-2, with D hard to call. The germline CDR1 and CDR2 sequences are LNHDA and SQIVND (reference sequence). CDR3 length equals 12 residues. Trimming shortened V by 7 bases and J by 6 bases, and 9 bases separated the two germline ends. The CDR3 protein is CASILGPGELFF. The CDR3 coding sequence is TGTGCCAGTATTTTAGGGCCCGGGGAGCTGTTTTTT.

CDR3 bases: TGTGCCACCACTCGGGGGACGACCGGGGAGCTGTTTTTT. Translating it yields CATTRGTTGELFF. The V call is TRBV15, the J call TRBJ2-2; D possibly corresponds to TRBD2 (6 bases). V gave up 7 bases and J gave up 5 bases, with 11 bases separating them. The CDR3 consists of 13 residues. The V gene's germline CDR1 is LNHNV and CDR2 YYDKDF (reference sequence).

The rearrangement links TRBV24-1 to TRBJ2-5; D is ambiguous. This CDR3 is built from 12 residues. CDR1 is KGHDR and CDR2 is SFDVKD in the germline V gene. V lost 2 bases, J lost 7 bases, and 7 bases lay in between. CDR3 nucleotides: TGTGCCACCAGTGATTATAAGGGGACCCAGTACTTC. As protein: CATSDYKGTQYF.

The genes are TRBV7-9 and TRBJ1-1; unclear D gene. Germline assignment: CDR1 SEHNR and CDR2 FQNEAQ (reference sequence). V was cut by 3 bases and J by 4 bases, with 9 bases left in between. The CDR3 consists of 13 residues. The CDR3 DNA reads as TGTGCCAGCAGCTTCCTGGGGTCCACTGAAGCTTTCTTT. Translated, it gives CASSFLGSTEAFF.

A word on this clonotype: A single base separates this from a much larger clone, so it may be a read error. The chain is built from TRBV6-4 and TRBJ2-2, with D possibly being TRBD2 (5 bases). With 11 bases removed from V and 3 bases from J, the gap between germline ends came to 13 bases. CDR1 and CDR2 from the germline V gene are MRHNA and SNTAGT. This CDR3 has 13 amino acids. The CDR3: CAGKVDYTGELFF. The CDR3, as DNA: TGTGCCGGCAAAGTGGACTACACCGGGGAGCTGTTTTTT.

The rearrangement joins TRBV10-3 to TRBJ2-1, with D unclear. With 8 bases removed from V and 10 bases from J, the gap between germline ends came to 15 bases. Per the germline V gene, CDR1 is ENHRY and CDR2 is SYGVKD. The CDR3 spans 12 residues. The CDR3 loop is CAILPYTYEQFF. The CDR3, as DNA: TGTGCCATCCTTCCCTATACCTACGAGCAGTTCTTC.

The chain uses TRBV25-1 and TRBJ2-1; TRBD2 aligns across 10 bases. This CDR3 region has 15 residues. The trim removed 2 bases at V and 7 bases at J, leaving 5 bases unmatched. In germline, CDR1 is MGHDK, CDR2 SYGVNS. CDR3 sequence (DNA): TGTGCCAGCAGTGAACATAGGACTAGCGGTAATGAGCAGTTCTTC. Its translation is CASSEHRTSGNEQFF. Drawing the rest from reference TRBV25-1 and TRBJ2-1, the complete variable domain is EADIYQTPRYLVIGTGKKITLECSQTMGHDKMYWYQQDPGMELHLIHYSYGVNSTEKGDLSSESTVSRIRTEHFPLTLESARPSHTSQYLCASSEHRTSGNEQFFGPGTRLTVL.

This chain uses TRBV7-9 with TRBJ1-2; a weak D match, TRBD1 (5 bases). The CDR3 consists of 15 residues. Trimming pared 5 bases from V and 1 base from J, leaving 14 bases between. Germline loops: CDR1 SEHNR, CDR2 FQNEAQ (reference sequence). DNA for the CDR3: TGTGCCAGCAGCGTAACGGGGGGGGATAACTATGGCTACACCTTC. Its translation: CASSVTGGDNYGYTF.

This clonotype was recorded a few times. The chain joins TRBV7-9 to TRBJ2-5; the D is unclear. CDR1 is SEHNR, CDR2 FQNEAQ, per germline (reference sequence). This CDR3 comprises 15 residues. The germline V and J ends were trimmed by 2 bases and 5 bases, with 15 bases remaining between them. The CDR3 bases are TGTGCCAGCAGCTTACCGCAGCACATGGGGGAGACCCAGTACTTC. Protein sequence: CASSLPQHMGETQYF. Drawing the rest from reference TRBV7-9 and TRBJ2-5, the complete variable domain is DTGVSQNPRHKITKRGQNVTFRCDPISEHNRLYWYRQTLGQGPEFLTYFQNEAQLEKSRLLSDRFSAERPKGSFSTLEIQRTEQGDSAMYLCASSLPQHMGETQYFGPGTRLLVL.